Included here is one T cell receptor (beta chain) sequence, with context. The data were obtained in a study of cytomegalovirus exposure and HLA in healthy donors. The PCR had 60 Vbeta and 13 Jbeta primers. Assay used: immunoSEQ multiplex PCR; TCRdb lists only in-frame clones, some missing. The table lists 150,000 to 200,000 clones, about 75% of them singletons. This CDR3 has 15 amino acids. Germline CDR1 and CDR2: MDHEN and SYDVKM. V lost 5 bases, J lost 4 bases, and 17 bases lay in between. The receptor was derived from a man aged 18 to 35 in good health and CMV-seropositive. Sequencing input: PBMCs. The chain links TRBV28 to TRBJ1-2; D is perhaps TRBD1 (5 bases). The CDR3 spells CASSRRDSISYGYTF. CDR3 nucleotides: TGTGCCAGCAGTCGACGGGACTCAATTTCCTATGGCTACACCTTC.